This passage covers 17 T cell receptor beta chains from one sample sequenced in a study of blood T cell repertoires in COVID-19. The repertoire was sequenced with immunoSEQ multiplex PCR; TCRdb's copy has only in-frame clones and lacks some. The sample records hundreds of thousands of clones, around 90% being singletons. Material for sequencing was PBMCs or T cells enriched from blood (not recorded which). The receptors shown here come from a man aged 55 to 70 who had recovered from COVID-19.

The genes are TRBV2 and TRBJ1-1; 9 bases map to TRBD1. Germline-derived CDR1 and CDR2 are SNHLY and FYNNEI. CDR3 length equals 14 residues. V shed 7 bases and J 4 bases; nucleotides not matched to a gene: 7. The CDR3, as DNA: TGTGCCAGCACCGGGACAGGGATTTTCACTGAAGCTTTCTTT. It codes for CASTGTGIFTEAFF.

V gene TRBV7-9 combines with J gene TRBJ1-2; 9 bases align to TRBD1. V was clipped by 7 bases and J by 5 bases; unmatched bases: 8. Germline V gene data show CDR1 as SEHNR and CDR2 as FQNEAQ (reference sequence). The CDR3 loop spans 14 amino acids. CDR3 loop: CASTQGQGTYGYTF. The CDR3 DNA sequence: TGTGCCAGCACCCAAGGACAGGGGACATATGGCTACACCTTC. The full variable domain, rest sourced from reference TRBV7-9 and TRBJ1-2, is DTGVSQNPRHKITKRGQNVTFRCDPISEHNRLYWYRQTLGQGPEFLTYFQNEAQLEKSRLLSDRFSAERPKGSFSTLEIQRTEQGDSAMYLCASTQGQGTYGYTFGSGTRLTVV.

V and J are TRBV28 and TRBJ2-1; 10 positions match TRBD2. From germline, CDR1 is MDHEN and CDR2 SYDVKM. J was trimmed by 16 bases and V by 5 bases; bases with no gene match: 14. This CDR3 contains 14 residues. The CDR3 DNA is TGTGCCAGCAGTCCGCCAGCGGGAGGGCGAAAAGTTTTCTTC. Translating it yields CASSPPAGGRKVFF.

This chain connects TRBV5-6 to TRBJ2-3, with D possibly matching TRBD1 (6 bases). The CDR3 is made up of 15 amino acids. The germline gives CDR1 SGHDT, CDR2 YYEEEE. Trimming stripped 4 bases from V and 2 bases from J, with 14 bases between. CDR3 amino acids: CASSLGTFDTDTQYF. The CDR3 DNA follows: TGTGCCAGCAGCCTCGGGACATTTGACACAGATACGCAGTATTTT.

J is TRBJ2-2 and V is TRBV7-3, with D uncertain. There are 15 residues in the CDR3. Germline V gene data show CDR1 as SGHTA and CDR2 as FQGTGA. Trimming removed 5 bases from V and 1 base from J, with 11 bases in between. In nucleotides, the CDR3 is TGTGCCAGCAGCCTCACCGCAGGGAACACCGGGGAGCTGTTTTTT. Translation: CASSLTAGNTGELFF.

The chain links TRBV3-1 (or the pseudogene TRBV3-2) to TRBJ2-7; the match to TRBD2 covers 12 bases. This CDR3 spans 15 amino acids. CDR1 is LGHDT and CDR2 is YNNKEL in the germline V gene (reference sequence). Germline trimming cut 8 bases from V and 3 bases from J; bases unmatched to any gene: 8. The CDR3 loop is CASSRPTSGSYEQYF. DNA for the CDR3: TGTGCCAGCTCCCGTCCGACTAGCGGGAGCTACGAGCAGTACTTC.

This clone has only one observation. The chain uses TRBV28 and TRBJ1-4; 8 bases map to TRBD1. The germline gives CDR1 MDHEN, CDR2 SYDVKM. Trimming removed 5 bases from V and 7 bases from J; junction bases left unmatched: 12. The CDR3 loop spans 16 amino acids. CDR3 sequence reads: CASSRTGFDRGEKLFF. In DNA, the CDR3 is TGTGCCAGCAGTAGGACAGGGTTTGATCGGGGTGAAAAACTGTTTTTT.

This clone was detected a few times. J is TRBJ2-7 and V is TRBV7-3; weak D call: TRBD2 (6 bases). Trimming stripped 2 bases from V and 5 bases from J, with 16 bases between. The CDR3 extends over 15 amino acids. Per germline, CDR1 SGHTA and CDR2 FQGTGA. The CDR3 region has the DNA TGTGCCAGCAGCTTAGCGGGACCCATCTTGGACGAGCAGTACTTC. Translated, it gives CASSLAGPILDEQYF.

The chain couples TRBV3-1 (or the pseudogene TRBV3-2) to TRBJ2-2, with a weak D call TRBD1 (6 bases). Germline CDR1 reads LGHDT; CDR2 reads YNNKEL (reference sequence). This CDR3 region has 16 residues. V lost 4 bases to trimming and J lost 4 bases, with 16 bases between them. The CDR3 sequence is CASSPSGGWGTGELFF. CDR3 DNA: TGTGCCAGCAGCCCTAGTGGGGGCTGGGGCACCGGGGAGCTGTTTTTT.

The chain carries TRBV4-2 and TRBJ2-7; possible D gene TRBD2, 5 bases. V dropped 5 bases and J dropped 0 bases, with 14 bases sitting between them. CDR1 LGHNA and CDR2 YNFKEQ come from the germline V gene. The length of the CDR3 is 15 residues. The CDR3 bases are TGTGCCAGCAGCTTCGGACTGGGGAGCTCCTACGAGCAGTACTTC. Its protein is CASSFGLGSSYEQYF.

This sequence joins TRBV15 and TRBJ2-7, with 11 bases identical to TRBD1. The V segment lost 3 bases and the J segment 6 bases; nucleotides outside the gene matches: 10. Germline CDR1 reads LNHNV; CDR2 reads YYDKDF (reference sequence). The CDR3 runs 16 residues. CDR3 sequence (DNA): TGTGCCACCAGCAGTGGGACCGGGACAGGGGGGATCGAGCAGTACTTC. This encodes CATSSGTGTGGIEQYF.

The rearrangement links TRBV4-3 to TRBJ1-6, with 9 bases identical to TRBD1. The trim removed 1 base at V and 8 bases at J, leaving 3 bases unmatched. The CDR3 consists of 15 residues. Germline lookup yields CDR1 LGHNA and CDR2 YSLEER. CDR3 region: CASSQAGTGYSPLHF. CDR3 DNA sequence: TGCGCCAGCAGCCAAGCCGGGACAGGGTATTCACCCCTCCACTTT.

The chain links TRBV18 to TRBJ1-4; unclear D gene. Trimming cost V 3 bases and J 6 bases, with 11 bases left between them. The germline V gene encodes CDR1 KGHSH and CDR2 LQKENI. This CDR3 is built from 14 residues. The CDR3 sequence: CASSPERLYEKLFF. CDR3 bases: TGTGCCAGCTCACCCGAGAGACTTTATGAAAAACTGTTTTTT.

The chain combines TRBV11-1 with TRBJ1-2; 8 bases map to TRBD1. Germline loops: CDR1 SGHAT, CDR2 FQDESV (reference sequence). The CDR3 sequence is 13 residues long. V was pared by 8 bases and J by 8 bases, with 10 bases of the junction left unmatched. The CDR3, as DNA: TGTGCCAGCGCCGACGGACAGGGTGTAGGCTACACCTTC. This translates into CASADGQGVGYTF. Supplemented by reference TRBV11-1 and TRBJ1-2, the full variable domain reads EAEVAQSPRYKITEKSQAVAFWCDPISGHATLYWYRQILGQGPELLVQFQDESVVDDSQLPKDRFSAERLKGVDSTLKIQPAELGDSAMYLCASADGQGVGYTFGSGTRLTVV.

The rearrangement uses TRBV2 and TRBJ2-7; 13 nucleotides agree with TRBD2. CDR1 and CDR2 from the germline V gene are SNHLY and FYNNEI. The CDR3 spans 17 residues. V was clipped by 6 bases and J by 0 bases; unmatched bases: 8. CDR3 sequence reads: CASRVTRTSGSSYEQYF. DNA for the CDR3: TGTGCCAGCAGGGTCACCAGGACTAGCGGGAGCTCCTACGAGCAGTACTTC.

The chain recombines TRBV24-1 with TRBJ2-3, with D perhaps TRBD2 (5 bases). This CDR3 is 14 amino acids long. Germline V gene sequence: CDR1 KGHDR, CDR2 SFDVKD. V lost 7 bases to trimming and J lost 1 base, with 11 bases between them. CDR3 sequence reads: CATSARGGTDTQYF. The CDR3 bases are TGTGCCACCAGCGCACGGGGAGGCACAGATACGCAGTATTTT.

The chain uses TRBV27 and TRBJ2-5, with 14 bases identical to TRBD2. The trim removed 5 bases at V and 5 bases at J, leaving 4 bases unmatched. This CDR3 has 15 residues. Germline assignment: CDR1 MNHEY and CDR2 SMNVEV (reference sequence). The CDR3 DNA reads as TGTGCCAGCAGTATCGGACTAGCGGGAGGTGAGACCCAGTACTTC. Amino acid sequence: CASSIGLAGGETQYF.